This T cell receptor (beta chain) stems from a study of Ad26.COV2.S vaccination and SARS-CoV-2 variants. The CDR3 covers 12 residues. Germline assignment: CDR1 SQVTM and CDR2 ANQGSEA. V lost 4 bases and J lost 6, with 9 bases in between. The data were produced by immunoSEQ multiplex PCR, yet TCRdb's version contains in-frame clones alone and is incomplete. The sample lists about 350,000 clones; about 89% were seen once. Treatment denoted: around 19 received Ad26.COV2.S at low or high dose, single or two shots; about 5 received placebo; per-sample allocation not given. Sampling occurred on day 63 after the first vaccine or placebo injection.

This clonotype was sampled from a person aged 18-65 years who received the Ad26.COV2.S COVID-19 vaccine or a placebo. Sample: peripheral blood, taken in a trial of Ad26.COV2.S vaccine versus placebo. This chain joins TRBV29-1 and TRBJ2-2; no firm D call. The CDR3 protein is CSVGDPAGELFF. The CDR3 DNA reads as TGCAGCGTTGGTGACCCAGCCGGGGAGCTGTTTTTT.